This section outlines one T cell receptor (beta chain) sequence together with its context. Its antigen is undetermined. The germline gives CDR1 SEHNR, CDR2 FQNEAQ (reference sequence). After removal of 3 bases from V and 3 bases from J, the junction contained 4 bases not matched to a gene. This CDR3 region has 14 residues. The primer mix had 60 Vbeta and 13 Jbeta primers. Assay: immunoSEQ multiplex PCR; the TCRdb copy retains only in-frame clones and omits some. The table records 100,000 to 150,000 clones, under 85% of them present only once. This sample was taken from a study of cytomegalovirus exposure and HLA in healthy donors. Study-wide results and limits: Later on, analysis showed that most CMV-associated TCR beta chains appeared to be HLA-restricted. A likely sequencing artifact accounted for one observed cluster of highly shared sequence variants.

Sequencing used PBMCs. The chain carries TRBV7-9 and TRBJ2-7; the match to TRBD1 covers 8 bases. This clonotype was obtained from a boy aged 10-17 years in good health and CMV-seronegative. CDR3 nucleotides: TGTGCCAGCAGCTTGGGACAGGACTTCTACGAGCAGTACTTC. It encodes CASSLGQDFYEQYF. The complete variable domain, with remaining parts taken from reference TRBV7-9 and TRBJ2-7, reads DTGVSQNPRHKITKRGQNVTFRCDPISEHNRLYWYRQTLGQGPEFLTYFQNEAQLEKSRLLSDRFSAERPKGSFSTLEIQRTEQGDSAMYLCASSLGQDFYEQYFGPGTRLTVT.